Listed below are T cell receptor beta chains from one sample, sequenced in a study of blood T cell repertoires in COVID-19. Clones were read by immunoSEQ multiplex PCR, and TCRdb kept only the in-frame ones, dropping some. The sample includes roughly 200,000 clones, approximately 90% of them seen just once. The sequenced sample consisted of peripheral blood. These receptors came from a man aged 50 or older with COVID-19, enrolled during active disease. The CDR3 runs from the conserved cysteine through the conserved F or W. The D gene is left open where the match is weak. The size of a clone is reported for some rows only, either as once, few or many, or as a class for expanded clones.

clone_size: NA; v_call: TRBV5-1; j_call: TRBJ2-5; d_call: TRBD2; cdr3_nt: TGCGCCAGCAGCTCGGGACTAGCGGGAGTGGAGGAGACCCAGTACTTC; cdr3_aa: CASSSGLAGVEETQYF
clone_size: NA; v_call: TRBV3-1/TRBV3-2; j_call: TRBJ2-3; d_call: TRBD2; cdr3_nt: TGTGCCAGCAGCGCTACTAGCGGTGATACGCAGTATTTT; cdr3_aa: CASSATSGDTQYF
clone_size: NA; v_call: TRBV3-1/TRBV3-2; j_call: TRBJ2-1; d_call: NA; cdr3_nt: TGTGCCAGCAGCCAAGATTTTTATAGGGGTATGAATGAGCAGTTCTTC; cdr3_aa: CASSQDFYRGMNEQFF
clone_size: NA; v_call: TRBV10-3; j_call: TRBJ1-5; d_call: NA; cdr3_nt: TGTGCCATCAGCGCCGGGACAACAGATCAGCCCCAGCATTTT; cdr3_aa: CAISAGTTDQPQHF
clone_size: NA; v_call: TRBV9; j_call: TRBJ2-7; d_call: TRBD1; cdr3_nt: TGTGCCAGCAGCCCTGGACAGGGGACCTTCCGCGAGCAGTACTTC; cdr3_aa: CASSPGQGTFREQYF
clone_size: NA; v_call: TRBV3-1/TRBV3-2; j_call: TRBJ1-1; d_call: TRBD1; cdr3_nt: TGTGCCAGCAGCCCGGGACAGGGGTGGCCTGAAGCTTTCTTT; cdr3_aa: CASSPGQGWPEAFF
clone_size: NA; v_call: TRBV4-2; j_call: TRBJ2-3; d_call: TRBD2; cdr3_nt: TGTGCCAGCAGCCAGGACGTAGCGGGGGGCCAGCAGTATTTT; cdr3_aa: CASSQDVAGGQQYF
clone_size: NA; v_call: TRBV25-1; j_call: TRBJ2-3; d_call: NA; cdr3_nt: TGTGCCAGCAGCACTAGTGGGTTTGGGACAGATACGCAGTATTTT; cdr3_aa: CASSTSGFGTDTQYF
clone_size: NA; v_call: TRBV5-6; j_call: TRBJ2-3; d_call: TRBD2; cdr3_nt: TGTGCCAGCAGCTTGCGGGGACTAGATGCGAATACGCAGTATTTT; cdr3_aa: CASSLRGLDANTQYF
clone_size: NA; v_call: TRBV30; j_call: TRBJ2-2; d_call: NA; cdr3_nt: TGTGCCTCCCCGGGAAGGGACTACACCGGGGAGCTGTTTTTT; cdr3_aa: CASPGRDYTGELFF
clone_size: NA; v_call: TRBV29-1; j_call: TRBJ2-1; d_call: NA; cdr3_nt: TGCAGCTCCGGGAGATACGTCAATGAGCAGTTCTTC; cdr3_aa: CSSGRYVNEQFF
clone_size: once; v_call: TRBV5-4; j_call: TRBJ2-4; d_call: NA; cdr3_nt: TGTGCCAGCAGCCCCGAGCTAGCCAAAAACATTCAGTACTTC; cdr3_aa: CASSPELAKNIQYF
clone_size: NA; v_call: TRBV5-4; j_call: TRBJ2-2; d_call: TRBD1; cdr3_nt: TGTGCCAGCAGTCAGGAGGACAGGGGGACCGGGGAGCTGTTTTTT; cdr3_aa: CASSQEDRGTGELFF
clone_size: NA; v_call: TRBV6-2/TRBV6-3; j_call: TRBJ1-3; d_call: NA; cdr3_nt: TGTGCCAGCAGTTACTCGGGACACCCATCTGGAAACACCATATATTTT; cdr3_aa: CASSYSGHPSGNTIYF
clone_size: NA; v_call: TRBV19; j_call: TRBJ2-1; d_call: NA; cdr3_nt: TGTGCCAGTAGATCGGGTGCAGGGTTTTACAATGAGCAGTTCTTC; cdr3_aa: CASRSGAGFYNEQFF
clone_size: NA; v_call: TRBV5-6; j_call: TRBJ1-6; d_call: NA; cdr3_nt: TGTGCCAGCAGCTTAACGAGCTCCTATAATTCACCCCTCCACTTT; cdr3_aa: CASSLTSSYNSPLHF
clone_size: NA; v_call: TRBV10-3; j_call: TRBJ2-7; d_call: TRBD2; cdr3_nt: TGTGCCATCAGTGGGGGACTAGCGGGGGCCTACGAGCAGTACTTC; cdr3_aa: CAISGGLAGAYEQYF
clone_size: many; v_call: TRBV18; j_call: TRBJ2-1; d_call: TRBD1; cdr3_nt: TGTGCCAGCTCACGGACAGGCTACTACAATGAGCAGTTCTTC; cdr3_aa: CASSRTGYYNEQFF
clone_size: NA; v_call: TRBV12-3/TRBV12-4; j_call: TRBJ2-2; d_call: NA; cdr3_nt: TGTGCCAGCAGTTTGCCGGCCGGGGAGCTGTTTTTT; cdr3_aa: CASSLPAGELFF
clone_size: once; v_call: TRBV10-2; j_call: TRBJ2-6; d_call: TRBD2; cdr3_nt: TGCGCCAGCAGTGAGTCCGGACTAGCGGGATCATCTGGGGCCAACGTCCTGACTTTC; cdr3_aa: CASSESGLAGSSGANVLTF
clone_size: NA; v_call: TRBV9; j_call: TRBJ2-7; d_call: TRBD1; cdr3_nt: TGTGCCAGCAGCGAGGGACAGGGGTACGAGCAGTACTTC; cdr3_aa: CASSEGQGYEQYF
clone_size: NA; v_call: TRBV27; j_call: TRBJ2-2; d_call: TRBD2; cdr3_nt: TGTGCCAGCAGTTTACGCCCTAGCGGCCGCCGGCGGGACACCGGGGAGCTGTTTTTT; cdr3_aa: CASSLRPSGRRRDTGELFF
clone_size: NA; v_call: TRBV7-6; j_call: TRBJ1-3; d_call: NA; cdr3_nt: TGTGCCAGCAGCTTAAGGGCGGACAGCTCTGGAAACACCATATATTTT; cdr3_aa: CASSLRADSSGNTIYF
clone_size: NA; v_call: TRBV12-3/TRBV12-4; j_call: TRBJ1-2; d_call: TRBD1; cdr3_nt: TGTGCCAGCAGCAGGGACAGGGTTGGTGGCTACACCTTC; cdr3_aa: CASSRDRVGGYTF
clone_size: NA; v_call: TRBV19; j_call: TRBJ2-6; d_call: TRBD1; cdr3_nt: TGTGCCAGTAGTCTCCAGGGACAGGGGTCCCCTGGGGCCAACGTCCTGACTTTC; cdr3_aa: CASSLQGQGSPGANVLTF
clone_size: NA; v_call: TRBV9; j_call: TRBJ2-7; d_call: TRBD1; cdr3_nt: TGTGCCAGCAGCGTCGGGACAGGGACCTACGAGCAGTACTTC; cdr3_aa: CASSVGTGTYEQYF
clone_size: NA; v_call: TRBV12-3/TRBV12-4; j_call: TRBJ2-5; d_call: NA; cdr3_nt: TGTGCCAGCAGGGTGGGACAACAAGAGACCCAGTACTTC; cdr3_aa: CASRVGQQETQYF
clone_size: NA; v_call: TRBV5-4; j_call: TRBJ2-5; d_call: TRBD2; cdr3_nt: TGTGCCAGCAGCTTGGCTAGGCGGGGGTCCGTCCCAGAGACCCAGTACTTC; cdr3_aa: CASSLARRGSVPETQYF
clone_size: NA; v_call: TRBV5-1; j_call: TRBJ2-7; d_call: NA; cdr3_nt: TGCGCCAGCAGCTTGGACCGTACAGAGGGAGAGACCTACGAGCAGTACTTC; cdr3_aa: CASSLDRTEGETYEQYF
clone_size: NA; v_call: TRBV11-2; j_call: TRBJ1-1; d_call: NA; cdr3_nt: TGTGCCAGCAGCCCATTTTACTCCACTGAAGCTTTCTTT; cdr3_aa: CASSPFYSTEAFF
clone_size: NA; v_call: TRBV24-1; j_call: TRBJ2-1; d_call: TRBD2; cdr3_nt: TGTGCCACCAGTGATGCTCTAGCGGGCTCCTACAATGAGCAGTTCTTC; cdr3_aa: CATSDALAGSYNEQFF
clone_size: NA; v_call: TRBV15; j_call: TRBJ2-5; d_call: NA; cdr3_nt: TGTGCCACCAGCAGAGACCCAGCGGTCCAAGAGACCCAGTACTTC; cdr3_aa: CATSRDPAVQETQYF
clone_size: NA; v_call: TRBV5-6; j_call: TRBJ2-7; d_call: TRBD1; cdr3_nt: TGTGCCAGCAGCGGAATGGGACAGTCGTGGAATTCCTACGAGCAGTACTTC; cdr3_aa: CASSGMGQSWNSYEQYF
clone_size: NA; v_call: TRBV9; j_call: TRBJ2-3; d_call: TRBD2; cdr3_nt: TGTGCCAGCACCCGAGCGGGAGGCGGACAAGATACGCAGTATTTT; cdr3_aa: CASTRAGGGQDTQYF
clone_size: NA; v_call: TRBV23-1; j_call: TRBJ1-5; d_call: NA; cdr3_nt: TGCGCCAGCAGTCAATCAAAGGGGTTGGAGCCCCAGCATTTT; cdr3_aa: CASSQSKGLEPQHF
clone_size: NA; v_call: TRBV19; j_call: TRBJ2-2; d_call: TRBD2; cdr3_nt: TGTGCCAGTAGTCCGGGACTAGCGGGATTCGGGGAGCTGTTTTTT; cdr3_aa: CASSPGLAGFGELFF
clone_size: NA; v_call: TRBV5-1; j_call: TRBJ2-5; d_call: TRBD2; cdr3_nt: TGCGCCAGCTCTAAGACTAGCGGTCCAGCAGAGACCCAGTACTTC; cdr3_aa: CASSKTSGPAETQYF
clone_size: NA; v_call: TRBV7-9; j_call: TRBJ2-7; d_call: TRBD1; cdr3_nt: TGTGCCAGCAGCTTAGTTGAGACAGGGGGCAGCGAGCAGTACTTC; cdr3_aa: CASSLVETGGSEQYF
clone_size: NA; v_call: TRBV5-6; j_call: TRBJ2-5; d_call: TRBD1; cdr3_nt: TGTGCCAGCAGCTTGGCCGGACAGGGGGAGGAGACCCAGTACTTC; cdr3_aa: CASSLAGQGEETQYF
clone_size: NA; v_call: TRBV18; j_call: TRBJ2-3; d_call: TRBD2; cdr3_nt: TGTGCCAGCTCACTACTAGCGACTGCGCAGTATTTT; cdr3_aa: CASSLLATAQYF
clone_size: NA; v_call: TRBV23-1; j_call: TRBJ2-1; d_call: TRBD2; cdr3_nt: TGCGCCAGCAGTCATCCACCCTTGACTAGCGGGAGATCATCCTACAATGAGCAGTTCTTC; cdr3_aa: CASSHPPLTSGRSSYNEQFF
clone_size: NA; v_call: TRBV9; j_call: TRBJ2-3; d_call: TRBD2; cdr3_nt: TGTGCCAGCAGCGTAGATAGCGGGGACGTGTTAGGGCAGTATTTT; cdr3_aa: CASSVDSGDVLGQYF
clone_size: NA; v_call: TRBV5-1; j_call: TRBJ1-1; d_call: TRBD1; cdr3_nt: TGCGCCAGCAGCGCCGAACAGGGGGTAAGCACTGAAGCTTTCTTT; cdr3_aa: CASSAEQGVSTEAFF
clone_size: NA; v_call: TRBV7-3; j_call: TRBJ2-5; d_call: TRBD1; cdr3_nt: TGTGCCAGCAGCCCACTTGGGACAGAGAAAGGGGCCCAGTACTTC; cdr3_aa: CASSPLGTEKGAQYF
clone_size: NA; v_call: TRBV19; j_call: TRBJ2-3; d_call: TRBD2; cdr3_nt: TGTGCCAGTAGTTCTAGCGGGAGGACCACAGATACGCAGTATTTT; cdr3_aa: CASSSSGRTTDTQYF
clone_size: NA; v_call: TRBV7-9; j_call: TRBJ2-7; d_call: TRBD1; cdr3_nt: TGTGCCAGCAGCCCGACAGGGAACTCCTACGAGCAGTACTTC; cdr3_aa: CASSPTGNSYEQYF
clone_size: NA; v_call: TRBV7-9; j_call: TRBJ2-6; d_call: NA; cdr3_nt: TGTGCCAGCAGCCGCGGGGACGGAGCCGCTGGGGCCAACGTCCTGACTTTC; cdr3_aa: CASSRGDGAAGANVLTF
clone_size: NA; v_call: TRBV6-2/TRBV6-3; j_call: TRBJ2-3; d_call: TRBD1; cdr3_nt: TGTGCCAGCAGTTACGAGGTGACAGGGCTGTATTTT; cdr3_aa: CASSYEVTGLYF
clone_size: NA; v_call: TRBV18; j_call: TRBJ1-4; d_call: NA; cdr3_nt: TGTGCCAGCTCACCCCTGACGAGCCCAGGTCATGAAAAACTGTTTTTT; cdr3_aa: CASSPLTSPGHEKLFF
clone_size: NA; v_call: TRBV5-1; j_call: TRBJ2-3; d_call: TRBD1; cdr3_nt: TGCGCCAGCAGCTTGGGGGACAGGGCAAAAGATACGCAGTATTTT; cdr3_aa: CASSLGDRAKDTQYF
clone_size: NA; v_call: TRBV27; j_call: TRBJ1-1; d_call: NA; cdr3_nt: TGTGCCAGCAGTGGGATAACGGGGGGGCACACTGAAGCTTTCTTT; cdr3_aa: CASSGITGGHTEAFF
clone_size: NA; v_call: TRBV5-6; j_call: TRBJ2-7; d_call: TRBD1; cdr3_nt: TGTGCCAGCAGCTTGGGGGACAGGGGATCCTACGAGCAGTACTTC; cdr3_aa: CASSLGDRGSYEQYF
clone_size: NA; v_call: TRBV4-3; j_call: TRBJ2-4; d_call: NA; cdr3_nt: TGCGCCAGCAGCCAGTGGACGACGGGGAACATTCAGTACTTC; cdr3_aa: CASSQWTTGNIQYF
clone_size: few; v_call: TRBV7-9; j_call: TRBJ2-1; d_call: NA; cdr3_nt: TGTGCCAGCAGCTTAGTACACTACAATGAGCAGTTCTTC; cdr3_aa: CASSLVHYNEQFF
clone_size: NA; v_call: TRBV7-6; j_call: TRBJ2-1; d_call: TRBD2; cdr3_nt: TGTGCCAGCAGCTTAGCGGGGGGGACCTACAATGAGCAGTTCTTC; cdr3_aa: CASSLAGGTYNEQFF